The entry below gives a single TCR beta chain sequence along with its context. After removal of 0 bases from V and 5 bases from J, the junction contained 8 bases not matched to a gene. This CDR3 is 18 amino acids long. From germline, CDR1 is SGDLS and CDR2 YYNGEE. Profiled with immunoSEQ multiplex PCR; TCRdb holds only in-frame clones, not every one. The repertoire consists of about 21,000 clones, with about 91% occurring once and the leading ten covering 5% to 6.5%. The data were taken from a study of graft-versus-host responses after intestinal transplantation. Study-level background: Tacrolimus plus steroids were given to all recipients for around three years, preceded by anti-thymocyte globulin induction.

Sequences were derived from PBMCs, sampled 65 to 70 days after intestinal transplantation. The chain uses TRBV9 and TRBJ2-2; 12 bases match TRBD2. This TCR was sampled from a human patient who received an intestinal transplant, so some T cells may come from the graft donor. CDR3 sequence reads: CASSVAPLLAGGTGELFF. CDR3 nucleotides: TGTGCCAGCAGCGTAGCTCCCCTTCTAGCGGGGGGGACCGGGGAGCTGTTTTTT.